The 19 T cell receptor beta chains presented below share a single source sample, sequenced in a study of T cell responses to AZD1222 COVID-19 vaccine. Libraries were prepared by immunoSEQ multiplex PCR; TCRdb keeps only in-frame clonotypes and omits some of them. The data show about 120,000 clones, approximately 84% seen once. The sample in question was peripheral blood, obtained on day 0 of AZD1222 vaccination. The receptors come from an adult in good health.

Worth noting for this clone: The sample contains more than one DNA sequence encoding this CDR3. The genes are TRBV9 and TRBJ2-1; D perhaps matches TRBD1 (6 bases). The germline CDR1 and CDR2 sequences are SGDLS and YYNGEE. This CDR3 has 14 amino acids. Trimming took off 1 base at V and 5 bases at J, with 10 bases between the two ends. The CDR3 DNA follows: TGTGCCAGCAGCGTAAGTGGGACAAACAATGAGCAGTTCTTC. Amino acid sequence: CASSVSGTNNEQFF.

This chain connects TRBV28 to TRBJ1-5; D might be TRBD1 (5 bases). Germline loops: CDR1 MDHEN, CDR2 SYDVKM. The germline V and J ends were trimmed by 6 bases and 3 bases, with 12 bases remaining between them. The CDR3 runs 14 residues. The CDR3 loop is CASSNGGYNQPQHF. The CDR3 region has the DNA TGTGCCAGCAGCAACGGGGGTTACAATCAGCCCCAGCATTTT.

About this clone: Other DNA sequences from this sample encode an identical CDR3 as well. The chain has TRBV7-2 and TRBJ1-5; D may be TRBD1 (6 bases). V was clipped by 1 base and J by 2 bases, with 9 bases between them. The CDR3 sequence is 15 residues long. Germline CDR1 reads SGHTA; CDR2 reads FQGNSA. DNA for the CDR3: TGTGCCAGCAGCTTAGAGTCAGGGGGCAATCAGCCCCAGCATTTT. It specifies CASSLESGGNQPQHF.

There are a few counts of this clone. Other DNA sequences in this sample translate to the same CDR3. The chain joins TRBV3-1 (or the pseudogene TRBV3-2) to TRBJ1-2, with TRBD1 matching over 7 bases. The V gene end was trimmed by 5 bases and the J gene end by 0 bases; junction bases not matched to a gene: 3. Germline V gene data show CDR1 as LGHDT and CDR2 as YNNKEL (reference sequence). This CDR3 region has 14 residues. In DNA form, the CDR3 reads TGTGCCAGCAGCGAGGGACAGACTAACTATGGCTACACCTTC. The encoded protein is CASSEGQTNYGYTF.

V usage is TRBV29-1 and J usage is TRBJ1-2; maybe TRBD1 (6 bases). Trimming left V 6 bases short and J 5 bases short, with 22 bases between. Germline CDR1 SQVTM, CDR2 ANQGSEA. CDR3 length: 15 residues. As DNA, the CDR3 is TGCAGCGTAAGAGAAAGCAGGGGATGGGGTTATGGCTACACCTTC. Its protein is CSVRESRGWGYGYTF. Based on the CDR3 plus reference TRBV29-1 and TRBJ1-2, the full variable domain is SAVISQKPSRDICQRGTSLTIQCQVDSQVTMMFWYRQQPGQSLTLIATANQGSEATYESGFVIDKFPISRPNLTFSTLTVSNMSPEDSSIYLCSVRESRGWGYGYTFGSGTRLTVV.

Concerning this clone: A read error is likely, as this CDR3 ends without the conserved phenylalanine or tryptophan. The gene calls are TRBV18 and TRBJ1-5; TRBD1 aligns across 8 bases. The CDR3 spans 15 residues. The germline CDR1 and CDR2 sequences are KGHSH and LQKENI. The V gene end was trimmed by 5 bases and the J gene end by 0 bases; junction bases not matched to a gene: 3. The CDR3 here is CASSTGQGSNQPQHL. The DNA for the CDR3 is TGTGCCAGCTCAACTGGACAGGGTAGCAATCAGCCCCAGCATCTT.

The chain has TRBV6-5 and TRBJ2-7, with D possibly being TRBD2 (6 bases). This CDR3 contains 13 residues. The V gene lost 2 bases and the J gene lost 4 bases, with 9 bases spanning the gap. The germline CDR1 and CDR2 sequences are MNHEY and SVGAGI. For the CDR3, the DNA is TGTGCCAGCAGTTACCCGGGGACTTACGAGCAGTACTTC. Protein: CASSYPGTYEQYF.

The V and J genes are TRBV5-1 and TRBJ2-3, with D uncertain. The CDR3 covers 16 residues. Trimming removed 4 bases from V and 2 bases from J, with 17 bases in between. Per germline, CDR1 SGHRS and CDR2 YFSETQ. This CDR3 is CASSRVGSTLTDTQYF. For the CDR3, the DNA is TGCGCCAGCAGCCGTGTTGGGTCTACCCTCACAGATACGCAGTATTTT.

The chain's CDR3 is CASSRTGGFYEQYF. The CDR3 nucleotides are TGTGCCAGCAGTCGGACAGGAGGCTTCTACGAGCAGTACTTC. V usage is TRBV28 and J usage is TRBJ2-7; 7 nucleotides align to TRBD1. Losses at the gene ends were 5 bases for V and 3 bases for J; bases not matched to a gene: 7. CDR1 and CDR2 from the germline V gene are MDHEN and SYDVKM. The CDR3 is 14 amino acids.

The chain joins TRBV18 to TRBJ2-5; D might be TRBD2 (6 bases). This CDR3 is 15 amino acids long. CDR1 and CDR2 (germline): KGHSH, LQKENI. Deletions cut 3 bases from V and 4 bases from J, with 15 bases between. CDR3 sequence reads: CASSPASGFGETQYF. The CDR3 bases are TGTGCCAGCTCACCGGCAAGCGGGTTCGGAGAGACCCAGTACTTC.

The chain employs TRBV4-1 and TRBJ2-3; 8 bases align to TRBD1. The ends lost 6 bases at V and 5 bases at J; junction bases unmatched: 10. The CDR3 is 15 residues long. Germline values: CDR1 MGHRA, CDR2 YSYEKL. CDR3 in amino acids: CASSPGTGRRDTQYF. CDR3 bases: TGCGCCAGCAGTCCCGGGACAGGAAGGAGAGATACGCAGTATTTT.

The rearrangement links TRBV27 to TRBJ1-6; D perhaps matches TRBD1 (6 bases). V lost 5 bases and J lost 7, with 12 bases in between. Germline V gene data show CDR1 as MNHEY and CDR2 as SMNVEV (reference sequence). This CDR3 contains 14 residues. CDR3 protein: CASSIQGGNSPLHF. As DNA, the CDR3 is TGTGCCAGCAGTATACAGGGAGGCAATTCACCCCTCCACTTT.

V usage is TRBV28 and J usage is TRBJ2-7; D call uncertain. Deletions cut 2 bases from V and 7 bases from J, with 9 bases between. The germline CDR1 and CDR2 sequences are MDHEN and SYDVKM. The CDR3 totals 12 residues. The CDR3: CASSLRIGEQYF. The CDR3 DNA follows: TGTGCCAGCAGTTTAAGGATAGGGGAGCAGTACTTC.

The chain links TRBV9 to TRBJ1-1, with TRBD1 identical over 7 bases. After removal of 0 bases from V and 1 base from J, the junction contained 6 bases not matched to a gene. This CDR3 has 16 amino acids. Germline lookup yields CDR1 SGDLS and CDR2 YYNGEE. This CDR3 is CASSVGAGGKNTEAFF. The CDR3 nucleotides are TGTGCCAGCAGCGTAGGGGCAGGGGGAAAGAACACTGAAGCTTTCTTT.

The chain links TRBV27 to TRBJ2-1; the match to TRBD1 covers 7 bases. J was trimmed by 6 bases and V by 8 bases; bases with no gene match: 10. The CDR3 totals 14 residues. Germline V gives CDR1 MNHEY, CDR2 SMNVEV (reference sequence). CDR3 nucleotides: TGTGCCAGCGGTTACAGGGGACCCACCAATGAGCAGTTCTTC. It translates to CASGYRGPTNEQFF.

The gene calls are TRBV6-2 or TRBV6-3 and TRBJ1-5; D ambiguous. V shed 1 base and J shed 7 bases, with 8 bases lying between them. The CDR3 length is 13 residues. The germline CDR1 and CDR2 sequences are MNHEY and SVGEGT. This chain's CDR3 is CASSYFGIQPQHF. In DNA, the CDR3 is TGTGCCAGCAGTTACTTCGGGATCCAGCCCCAGCATTTT.

This chain joins TRBV2 and TRBJ1-2; D remains ambiguous. CDR1 is SNHLY and CDR2 is FYNNEI in the germline V gene. V was pared by 7 bases and J by 2 bases, with 8 bases between. This CDR3 contains 12 residues. CDR3 coding DNA: TGTGCCAGCATTGGCTTAAACTATGGCTACACCTTC. It codes for CASIGLNYGYTF.

The rearrangement joins TRBV3-1 (or the pseudogene TRBV3-2) to TRBJ2-1; D is uncertain. This CDR3 has 14 residues. Trimming took 0 bases from V and 9 from J, leaving 12 bases between them. CDR1 is LGHDT and CDR2 is YNNKEL in the germline V gene (reference sequence). CDR3 nucleotides: TGTGCCAGCAGCCAAGATCTTCGGCTGAGTGAGCAGTTCTTC. Amino acid sequence: CASSQDLRLSEQFF.

V is TRBV5-1 and J is TRBJ1-5; D is unclear. This CDR3 is built from 13 residues. Trimming cost V 0 bases and J 9 bases, with 10 bases left between them. Germline V gene data show CDR1 as SGHRS and CDR2 as YFSETQ. The CDR3 loop reads CASSLVGDGPQHF. In DNA form, the CDR3 reads TGCGCCAGCAGCTTGGTGGGAGACGGGCCCCAGCATTTT. Drawing the rest from reference TRBV5-1 and TRBJ1-5, the complete variable domain is KAGVTQTPRYLIKTRGQQVTLSCSPISGHRSVSWYQQTPGQGLQFLFEYFSETQRNKGNFPGRFSGRQFSNSRSEMNVSTLELGDSALYLCASSLVGDGPQHFGDGTRLSIL.